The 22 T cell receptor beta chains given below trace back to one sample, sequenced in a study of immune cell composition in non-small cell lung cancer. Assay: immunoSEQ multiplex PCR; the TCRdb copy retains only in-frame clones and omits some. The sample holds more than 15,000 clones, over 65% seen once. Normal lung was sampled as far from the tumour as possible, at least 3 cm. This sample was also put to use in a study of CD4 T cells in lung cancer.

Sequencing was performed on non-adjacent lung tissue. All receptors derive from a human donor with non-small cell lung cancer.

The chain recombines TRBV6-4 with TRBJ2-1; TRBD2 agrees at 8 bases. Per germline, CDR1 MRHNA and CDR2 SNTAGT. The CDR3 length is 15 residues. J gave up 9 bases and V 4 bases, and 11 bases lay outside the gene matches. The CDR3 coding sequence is TGTGCCAGCAGTGTTAGCGGGGAACCATATGGTGAGCAGTTCTTC. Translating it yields CASSVSGEPYGEQFF.

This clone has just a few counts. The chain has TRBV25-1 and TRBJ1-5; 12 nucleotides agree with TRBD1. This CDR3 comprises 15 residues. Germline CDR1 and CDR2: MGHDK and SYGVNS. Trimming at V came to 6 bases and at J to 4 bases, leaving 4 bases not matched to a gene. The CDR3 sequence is CASRGQGALNQPQHF. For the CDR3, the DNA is TGTGCCAGCAGGGGACAGGGGGCTTTGAATCAGCCCCAGCATTTT.

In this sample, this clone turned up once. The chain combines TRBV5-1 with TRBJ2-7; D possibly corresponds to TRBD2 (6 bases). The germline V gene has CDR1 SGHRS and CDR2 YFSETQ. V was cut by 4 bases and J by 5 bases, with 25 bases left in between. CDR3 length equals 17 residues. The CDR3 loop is CASSPVGRDSIVHEQYF. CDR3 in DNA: TGCGCCAGCAGCCCGGTTGGTCGGGACTCCATCGTCCACGAGCAGTACTTC.

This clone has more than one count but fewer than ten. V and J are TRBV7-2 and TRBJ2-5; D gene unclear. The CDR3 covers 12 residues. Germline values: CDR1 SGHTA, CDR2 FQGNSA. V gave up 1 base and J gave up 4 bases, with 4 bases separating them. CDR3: CASSLVPETQYF. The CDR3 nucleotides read TGTGCCAGCAGCTTAGTTCCAGAGACCCAGTACTTC.

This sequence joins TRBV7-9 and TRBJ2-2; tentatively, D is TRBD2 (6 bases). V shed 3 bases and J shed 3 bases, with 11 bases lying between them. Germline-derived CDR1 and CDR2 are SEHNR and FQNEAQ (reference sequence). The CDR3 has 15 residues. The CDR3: CASSFIGGHTGELFF. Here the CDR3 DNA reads TGTGCCAGCAGCTTCATTGGAGGGCACACCGGGGAGCTGTTTTTT.

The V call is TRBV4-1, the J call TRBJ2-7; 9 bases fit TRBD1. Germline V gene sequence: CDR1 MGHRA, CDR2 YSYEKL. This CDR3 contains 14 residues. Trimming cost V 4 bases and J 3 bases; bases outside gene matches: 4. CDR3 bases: TGCGCCAGCAGCCGGGGACAGGGCTACTACGAGCAGTACTTC. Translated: CASSRGQGYYEQYF.

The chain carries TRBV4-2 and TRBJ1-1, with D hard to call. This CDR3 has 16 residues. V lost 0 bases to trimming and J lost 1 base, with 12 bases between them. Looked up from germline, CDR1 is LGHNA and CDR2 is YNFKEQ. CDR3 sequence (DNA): TGTGCCAGCAGCCAAGAGCCAGGACTACCGAACACTGAAGCTTTCTTT. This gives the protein CASSQEPGLPNTEAFF.

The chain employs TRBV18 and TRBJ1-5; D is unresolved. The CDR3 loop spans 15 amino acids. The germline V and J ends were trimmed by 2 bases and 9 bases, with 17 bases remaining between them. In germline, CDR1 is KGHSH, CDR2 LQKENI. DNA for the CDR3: TGTGCCAGCTCACCAGGTGGGCCAGCAATTTCGCCCCAGCATTTT. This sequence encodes CASSPGGPAISPQHF.

CDR3 amino acids: CASSLAHHGYEQYF. CDR3 bases: TGTGCCAGCAGCTTAGCCCACCACGGCTACGAGCAGTACTTC. V usage is TRBV7-2 and J usage is TRBJ2-7; D not resolved. Germline V gives CDR1 SGHTA, CDR2 FQGNSA. The CDR3 spans 14 residues. V was shortened by 0 bases and J by 3 bases, with 9 bases between the two germline ends.

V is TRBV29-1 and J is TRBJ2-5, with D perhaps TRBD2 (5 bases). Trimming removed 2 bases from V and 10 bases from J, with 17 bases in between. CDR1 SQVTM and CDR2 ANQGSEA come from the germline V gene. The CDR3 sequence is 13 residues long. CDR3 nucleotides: TGCAGCGTTGAACAACCGGGGAAGGATGTCCAGTACTTC. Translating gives CSVEQPGKDVQYF.

The CDR3 loop reads CASRVQTGLHTEAFF. CDR3 coding DNA: TGTGCCAGCAGAGTCCAGACAGGGTTGCACACTGAAGCTTTCTTT. The J gene is TRBJ1-1, the V gene TRBV6-5; 7 nucleotides line up with TRBD1. The CDR3 extends over 15 amino acids. Germline CDR1 reads MNHEY; CDR2 reads SVGAGI. The ends lost 6 bases at V and 3 bases at J; junction bases unmatched: 10.

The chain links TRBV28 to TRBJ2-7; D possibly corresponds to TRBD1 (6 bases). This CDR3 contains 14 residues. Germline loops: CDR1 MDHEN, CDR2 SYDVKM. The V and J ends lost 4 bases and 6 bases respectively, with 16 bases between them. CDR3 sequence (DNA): TGTGCCAGCAGTTCAGCCCACAGGGTTCGCGAGCAGTACTTC. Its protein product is CASSSAHRVREQYF. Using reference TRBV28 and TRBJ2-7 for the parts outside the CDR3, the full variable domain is DVKVTQSSRYLVKRTGEKVFLECVQDMDHENMFWYRQDPGLGLRLIYFSYDVKMKEKGDIPEGYSVSREKKERFSLILESASTNQTSMYLCASSSAHRVREQYFGPGTRLTVT.

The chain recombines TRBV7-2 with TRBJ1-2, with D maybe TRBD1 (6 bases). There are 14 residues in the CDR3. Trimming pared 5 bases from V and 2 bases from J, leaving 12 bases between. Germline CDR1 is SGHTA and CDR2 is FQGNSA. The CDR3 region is CASSPDTGNYGYTF. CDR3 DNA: TGTGCCAGCAGCCCAGATACAGGGAACTATGGCTACACCTTC.

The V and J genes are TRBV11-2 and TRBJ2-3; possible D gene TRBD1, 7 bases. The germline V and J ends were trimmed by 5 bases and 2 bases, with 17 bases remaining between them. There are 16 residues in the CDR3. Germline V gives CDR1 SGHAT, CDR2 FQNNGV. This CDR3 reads CASSHLGGQFTDTQYF. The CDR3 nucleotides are TGTGCCAGCAGCCATTTGGGGGGACAGTTCACAGATACGCAGTATTTT.

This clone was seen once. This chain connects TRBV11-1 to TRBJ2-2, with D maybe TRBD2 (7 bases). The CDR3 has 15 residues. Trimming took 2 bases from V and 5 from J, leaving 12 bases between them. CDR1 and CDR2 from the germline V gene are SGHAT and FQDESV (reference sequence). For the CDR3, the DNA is TGTGCCAGCAGCTTATGGGGGGGCCTAACCGGGGAGCTGTTTTTT. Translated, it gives CASSLWGGLTGELFF.

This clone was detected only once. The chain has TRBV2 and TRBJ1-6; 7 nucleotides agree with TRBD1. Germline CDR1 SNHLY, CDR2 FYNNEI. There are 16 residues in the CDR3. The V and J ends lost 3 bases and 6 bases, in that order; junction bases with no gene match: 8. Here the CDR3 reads CASSERTGSPNSPLHF. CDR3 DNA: TGTGCCAGCAGTGAGAGGACAGGTTCTCCTAATTCACCCCTCCACTTT.

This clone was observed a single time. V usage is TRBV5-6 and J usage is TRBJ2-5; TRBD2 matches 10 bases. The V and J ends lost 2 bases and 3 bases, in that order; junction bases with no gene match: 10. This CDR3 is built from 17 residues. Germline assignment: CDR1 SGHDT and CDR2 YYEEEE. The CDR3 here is CASSFFVAGGEKETQYF. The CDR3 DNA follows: TGTGCCAGCAGCTTCTTCGTAGCGGGGGGAGAGAAAGAGACCCAGTACTTC.

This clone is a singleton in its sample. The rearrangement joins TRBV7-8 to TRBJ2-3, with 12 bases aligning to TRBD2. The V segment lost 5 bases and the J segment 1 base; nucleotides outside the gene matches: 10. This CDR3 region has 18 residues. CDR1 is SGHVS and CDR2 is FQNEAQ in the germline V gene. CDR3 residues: CASSPLAGGPYGTDTQYF. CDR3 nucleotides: TGTGCCAGCAGCCCCCTAGCGGGGGGGCCGTATGGCACAGATACGCAGTATTTT.

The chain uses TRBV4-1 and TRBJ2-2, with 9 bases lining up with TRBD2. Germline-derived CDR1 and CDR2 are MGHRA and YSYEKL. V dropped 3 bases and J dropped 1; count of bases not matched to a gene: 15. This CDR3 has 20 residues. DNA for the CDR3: TGCGCCAGCAGCCAGGACCTAAAGGCAGCGGGGGGTAGGAACACCGGGGAGCTGTTTTTT. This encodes CASSQDLKAAGGRNTGELFF.

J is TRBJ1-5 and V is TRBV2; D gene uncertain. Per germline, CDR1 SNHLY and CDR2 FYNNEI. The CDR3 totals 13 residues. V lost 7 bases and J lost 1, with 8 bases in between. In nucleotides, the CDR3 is TGTGCCAGCACGGTCCAAAGCAATCAGCCCCAGCATTTT. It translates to CASTVQSNQPQHF.

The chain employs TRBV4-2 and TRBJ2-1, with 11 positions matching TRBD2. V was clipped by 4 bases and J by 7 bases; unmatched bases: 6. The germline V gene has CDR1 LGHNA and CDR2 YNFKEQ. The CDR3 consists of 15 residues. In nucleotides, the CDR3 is TGTGCCAGCAGCCTTAGCGGGGGGGCCGCGAATGAGCAGTTCTTC. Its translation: CASSLSGGAANEQFF.

The chain's CDR3 is CASRPGTGGHGYTF. Here the CDR3 DNA reads TGTGCCAGCAGACCTGGGACAGGGGGCCATGGCTACACCTTC. This chain uses TRBV6-1 with TRBJ1-2, with 12 bases fitting TRBD1. The V gene's germline CDR1 is MNHNS and CDR2 SASEGT. The CDR3 sequence is 14 residues long. Unmatched junction bases numbered 5, after V lost 6 bases and J lost 6 bases.